The text below deals with one T cell receptor (beta chain). No antigen is known for it. No much larger clonotype is one base removed from it; base qualities were not supplied. The CDR3, from cysteine to phenylalanine, totals 14 residues. Only the CDR3 DNA stays, 42 bases, in frame from base 1. Compared with germline, V lacks 2 bases and J lacks 9 bases; bases without a gene match: 9. The germline V gene (reference sequence) gives CDR1 as GTSNPN and CDR2 as SVGIG. To sequence the TCRbeta CDR3 region, genomic DNA was isolated from the sorted cells. The immunoSEQ Assay was used to sequence the TCRbeta CDR3 regions. The immuneACCESS repertoire file appears here via TCRdb, limited to in-frame rearrangements. These files lack a portion of the clones; in checked studies, under half of the deficit traces to unresolved V genes, and the cause of the others is not known. This sample has roughly 70,000 clones in its table, and approximately 80% of those were observed once. Clones ranked in the top ten supply approximately 1.1% of the sample.

This specimen belongs to a study of OX40 agonist ivuxolimab in advanced cancers. Background for the entire study: Ivuxolimab, which targeted the costimulatory receptor OX40 (CD134), was an agonistic, fully human IgG2 monoclonal antibody. Intravenous ivuxolimab was administered to patients every 2 weeks at six dose levels: 0.01, 0.1, 0.3, 1.5, 3 and 10 mg/kg. Among the 52 dose-escalation patients, about 19 had hepatocellular carcinoma, about 15 melanoma, 9 renal cell carcinoma and 9 head and neck cancer. The dose-escalation cohort was almost 85% male with a mean age of about 65 years, ranging from about 23 to 85. Patients were allowed to have had prior anti-PD-1, anti-PD-L1 or anti-CTLA-4 therapy, and roughly 40% of the dose-escalation patients had been treated with checkpoint inhibitors. Partial responses occurred in three dose-escalation patients: two with cutaneous melanoma and one with hepatocellular carcinoma. The purpose of peripheral TCRbeta sequencing was to test whether ivuxolimab changed TCR sequence diversity and led to clonal T-cell expansion. The paper describes the monotherapy dose-escalation part (N of about 54 patients) of the phase I trial of ivuxolimab.

Patients with autoimmune disease history or receiving systemic immunosuppression were excluded from the trial. Peripheral blood for TCR sequencing was collected from all dose cohorts at baseline, on cycle 4 day 1, and on cycle 7 day 1. Samples were obtained from an open-label, multicenter, first-in-human phase I dose-escalation trial of ivuxolimab. Adults with locally advanced or metastatic melanoma, renal cell, hepatocellular, or head and neck squamous cell carcinoma were enrolled in the trial. Before TCR sequencing, CD4+ and CD8+ T cells were separately sorted from peripheral blood. Points the paper makes about the study in general: In partial responders in the 0.1-3.0 mg/kg groups, normalized peripheral clonal expansion was found to be among the lowest, especially among CD8+ T cells. On average, CD8+ T cells showed more expanded clones than CD4+ T cells after ivuxolimab. The antigen specificity of the clonally expanded peripheral T cells was not determined. At doses of 0.1 to 3.0 mg/kg, clonal expansion of both CD4+ and CD8+ T cells in blood was seen between baseline and week 6. Low levels of normalized T-cell clonal expansion were also seen in some patients who did not respond.

This receptor chain uses TRBV30 and TRBJ2-7; 11 bases in the junction line up with TRBD1. The sequencing used CD4+ or CD8+ T cells sorted from blood, collected in a trial of the OX40 agonist ivuxolimab. The clonotype was recovered from an adult with an advanced solid tumor such as melanoma, head and neck, liver or kidney cancer. The CDR3 reads CAWSTGQGALRQYF. The DNA is TGTGCCTGGAGTACCGGACAGGGGGCTTTAAGGCAGTACTTC.